These T cell receptor beta chains were read from a single sample in a study of healthy donors' naive CD4 and CD8 T cells. Each CDR3 protein gets one entry after TCRdb re-called the reads with MiXCR. The sample shows roughly 200,000 distinct CDR3 sequences, over 60% of them seen only once. The material sequenced was naive CD4+ and CD8+ T cells sorted from blood, pooled from several donors. These receptors all stem from a pool of human donors in good health; the sample pools cells from several healthy donors. CDR3s include the opening cysteine and the closing phenylalanine or tryptophan. The order of the fields is V gene, clone size, J gene, CDR3 protein. Where a row states a size, it is once, few, many or the class of an expanded clone; other rows omit it.

TRBV19,NA,TRBJ1-2,CASSAGQGHGYTF
TRBV29-1,NA,TRBJ1-1,CSVEETGGLFNTEAFF
TRBV29-1,NA,TRBJ2-3,CSGSTSGSLDTQYF
TRBV6-2/TRBV6-3,NA,TRBJ1-5,CASSYSALGGAWQPQHF
TRBV30,NA,TRBJ1-5,CAWSRTAGTNQPQHF
TRBV12-3/TRBV12-4,few,TRBJ2-7,CASSLQGSGSYEQYF
TRBV29-1,NA,TRBJ1-1,CSVPGTNTEAFF
TRBV10-3,NA,TRBJ2-7,CAAKAASSYEQYF
TRBV18,NA,TRBJ2-1,CASSPPVDRDLYNEQFF
TRBV29-1,NA,TRBJ2-7,CSVVGPPKYEQYF
TRBV29-1,NA,TRBJ1-1,CSVDGAGTGMNTEAFF
TRBV19,once,TRBJ2-7,CASQGTDNYERYF
TRBV6-6,NA,TRBJ2-1,CASSPDSRKQFF
TRBV6-6,NA,TRBJ2-1,CASSYSGQGGYNEQFF
TRBV12-3/TRBV12-4,once,TRBJ2-1,CASSFLQRDNNEQFF
TRBV19,once,TRBJ1-5,CASNVGQALNQPQHF
TRBV29-1,NA,TRBJ1-1,CSAPSDTEAFF
TRBV29-1,few,TRBJ1-1,CGLIQGSTLRAFF
TRBV5-4,NA,TRBJ2-7,CASSHRDRSYEQYF
TRBV27,few,TRBJ2-7,CASSSGMAYEQYF
TRBV6-5,NA,TRBJ2-2,CASNSGSNTGELFF
TRBV15,NA,TRBJ2-6,CASSLTTGANVLTF
TRBV4-2,NA,TRBJ2-1,CASSPSGVGLGDNEQFF
TRBV19,NA,TRBJ2-1,CASTPRAASGNEQFF
TRBV6-5,NA,TRBJ1-2,CASSYARVYGYTF
TRBV13,NA,TRBJ1-1,CASSLGRRETEAFF
TRBV18,NA,TRBJ1-5,CASSRDGSNQPQHF
TRBV6-2/TRBV6-3,NA,TRBJ2-7,CASIDPGGSYEQYF
TRBV12-3/TRBV12-4,NA,TRBJ2-5,CASSLGQGVEETQYF
TRBV6-5,NA,TRBJ2-7,CASSYSSRGREQYF
TRBV19,NA,TRBJ2-5,CASSTRSGEETQYF
TRBV27,NA,TRBJ1-5,CASSPTAGINQPQHF
TRBV15,NA,TRBJ2-3,CATSRDLPDTQYF
TRBV15,NA,TRBJ2-1,CATSRAGYEQFF
TRBV29-1,NA,TRBJ2-1,CSVEGRTSGNEQFF
TRBV5-1,once,TRBJ1-1,CASSFGDQGTEAFF
TRBV18,NA,TRBJ2-5,CASSPLGSQETQYF
TRBV19,NA,TRBJ2-1,CASSISHSYNEQFF
TRBV19,NA,TRBJ2-2,CASSGIRQGTTGELFF